This T cell receptor beta chain was sequenced in a study of blood T cell repertoires in COVID-19. Across the whole study: Italy, Spain and the United States were the sources of the convalescent and acute COVID-19 samples.

Cohorts were assigned according to the clinical history that participants reported. This clone was seen a handful of times. This CDR3 has 14 amino acids. The V gene's germline CDR1 is SGHVS and CDR2 FQNEAQ. Trimming took 0 bases from V and 5 from J; bases not matched to a gene: 2. Per the authors' pipeline: Nucleated cell counts were estimated from reference gene primer amplification. Using immunoSEQ multiplex PCR, the repertoire was profiled, and TCRdb retains in-frame clones only, with some absent. That table gives V, J and clone size, and the DNA gave D and trimming. The sample includes about 140,000 clones, 87% of them seen just once.

The rearrangement uses TRBV7-8 and TRBJ1-1; 8 bases line up with TRBD1. The sample consisted of PBMCs or T cells enriched from blood (not recorded which). This sequence originates from a man in his sixties who had recovered from COVID-19. Written as DNA, the CDR3 is TGTGCCAGCAGCTTAGCCAGGGGGCGGACTGAAGCTTTCTTT. Translating it yields CASSLARGRTEAFF.